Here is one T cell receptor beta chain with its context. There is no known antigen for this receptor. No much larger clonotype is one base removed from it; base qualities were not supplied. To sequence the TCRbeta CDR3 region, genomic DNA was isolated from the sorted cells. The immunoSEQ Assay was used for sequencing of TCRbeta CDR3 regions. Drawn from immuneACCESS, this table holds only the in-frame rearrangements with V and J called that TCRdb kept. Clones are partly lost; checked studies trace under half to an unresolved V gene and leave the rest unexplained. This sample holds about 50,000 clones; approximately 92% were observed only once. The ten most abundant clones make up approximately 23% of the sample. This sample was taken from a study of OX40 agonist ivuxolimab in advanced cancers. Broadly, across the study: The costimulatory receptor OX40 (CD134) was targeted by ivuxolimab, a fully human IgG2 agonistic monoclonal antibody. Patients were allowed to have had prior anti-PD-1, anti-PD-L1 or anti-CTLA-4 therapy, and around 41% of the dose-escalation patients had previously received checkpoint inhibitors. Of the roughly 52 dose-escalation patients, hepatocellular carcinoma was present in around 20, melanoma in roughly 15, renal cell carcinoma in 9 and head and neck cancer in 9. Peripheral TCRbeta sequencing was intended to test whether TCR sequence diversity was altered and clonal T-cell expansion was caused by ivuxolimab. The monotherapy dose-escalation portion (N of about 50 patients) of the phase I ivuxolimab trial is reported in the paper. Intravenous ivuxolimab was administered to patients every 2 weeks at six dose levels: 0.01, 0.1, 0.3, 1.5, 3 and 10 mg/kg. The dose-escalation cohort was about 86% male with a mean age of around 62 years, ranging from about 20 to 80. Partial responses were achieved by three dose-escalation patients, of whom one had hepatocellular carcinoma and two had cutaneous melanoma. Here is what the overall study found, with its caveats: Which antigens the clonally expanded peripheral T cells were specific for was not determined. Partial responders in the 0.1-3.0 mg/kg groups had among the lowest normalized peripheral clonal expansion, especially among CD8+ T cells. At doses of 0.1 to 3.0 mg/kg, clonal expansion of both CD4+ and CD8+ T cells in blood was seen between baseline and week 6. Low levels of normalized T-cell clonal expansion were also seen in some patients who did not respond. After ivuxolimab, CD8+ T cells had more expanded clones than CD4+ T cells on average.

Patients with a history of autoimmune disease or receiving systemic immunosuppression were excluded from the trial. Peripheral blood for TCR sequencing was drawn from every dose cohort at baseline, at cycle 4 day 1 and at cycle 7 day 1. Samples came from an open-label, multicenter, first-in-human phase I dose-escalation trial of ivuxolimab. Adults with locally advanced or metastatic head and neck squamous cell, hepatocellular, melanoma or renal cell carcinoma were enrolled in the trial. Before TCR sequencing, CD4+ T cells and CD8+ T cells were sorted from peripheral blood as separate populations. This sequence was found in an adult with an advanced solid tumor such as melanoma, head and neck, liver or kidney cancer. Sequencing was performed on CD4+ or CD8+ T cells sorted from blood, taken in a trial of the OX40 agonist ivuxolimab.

The encoded CDR3 is CAWYSLISGNTIYF. The bases are TGTGCCTGGTACAGCCTTATCTCTGGAAACACCATATATTTT. The chain is made from TRBV30 and TRBJ1-3; no D gene can be assigned with confidence. CDR1 and CDR2 are drawn from the germline V gene (reference sequence): GTSNPN, SVGIG. From cysteine to phenylalanine, the CDR3 is 14 amino acids long. This entry keeps only the CDR3 DNA: 42 bases, framed from base 1. V was cut back by 5 bases and J by 0 bases, leaving a gap of 11 bases between them. Here the CDR3 is joined to the reference TRBV30 and TRBJ1-3 genes, and the full variable domain is: SQTIHQWPATLVQPVGSPLSLECTVEGTSNPNLYWYRQAAGRGLQLLFYSVGIGQISSEVPQNLSASRPQDRQFILSSKKLLLSDSGFYLCAWYSLISGNTIYFGEGSWLTVV.